The following is a T cell receptor (beta chain) sequence with its context. Its target is unknown. These data are taken from a study of shared clonotypes between healthy human individuals. At the level of the study: Donors had three CD4 naive, three CD4 memory, two CD8 naive and one CD8 memory plate apiece.

In the authors' workflow: In the immunoSEQ data, sequences were junction-only and lacked quality scores, so filtering differed. Method: immunoSEQ multiplex PCR; TCRdb's copy keeps in-frame clones and lacks some. The V and J calls and the clone size are those of that table, but D and trimming were determined from the DNA. Altogether fewer than 1.6 million clones are present, 98% being singletons, with the ten largest covering approximately 0.4%. Study results and limitations: Shared across several donors were around 5% of the naive CD4 clonotypes. The genetic and exposure-history diversity represented was limited by few donors.

The sequencing input was naive CD4+ T cells sorted from blood. Subset described: CD45RA+ positively selected. The receptor was isolated from a man aged 30-40 years in good health.

The CDR3 sequence is CAWSPGLAGGVETQYF. CDR3 DNA sequence: TGTGCCTGGAGCCCGGGACTAGCGGGAGGGGTGGAGACCCAGTACTTC. The chain links TRBV30 to TRBJ2-5, with 16 bases identical to TRBD2. Germline CDR1 is GTSNPN and CDR2 is SVGIG (reference sequence). This CDR3 is 16 amino acids long. Unmatched junction bases numbered 6, after V lost 3 bases and J lost 5 bases.